These T cell receptor beta chains were read from a single sample in a study of cytomegalovirus exposure and HLA in healthy donors. Profiled with immunoSEQ multiplex PCR; TCRdb holds only in-frame clones, not every one. The sample has fewer than 150,000 clones; 70% to 80% are singletons. The sample comprised PBMCs. The receptor source for this set is a middle-aged woman in good health and CMV-seropositive. Each CDR3 is given with its conserved first and last residue. D genes are given only for firm matches. Where a row states a size, it is once, few, many or the class of an expanded clone; other rows omit it.

size: .; J: TRBJ2-5; D: TRBD2; V: TRBV18; DNA: TGTGCCAGCTCACCACCCCGGGTAGCGGGGGTGCTACAAGAGACCCAGTACTTC; CDR3: CASSPPRVAGVLQETQYF
size: once; J: TRBJ1-6; D: TRBD1; V: TRBV18; DNA: TGTGCCAGCTCATACACAGGGGTGGCAAATTCACCCCTCCACTTT; CDR3: CASSYTGVANSPLHF
size: .; J: TRBJ2-5; D: TRBD1; V: TRBV18; DNA: TGTGCCAGCTCACCACGTCAGGGGGCTGGGGGCCAAGAGACCCAGTACTTC; CDR3: CASSPRQGAGGQETQYF
size: .; J: TRBJ2-2; D: .; V: TRBV27; DNA: TGTGCCAGCAGTTTAAGGTTGAGGTCCAAAACCGGGGAGCTGTTTTTT; CDR3: CASSLRLRSKTGELFF
size: few; J: TRBJ2-2; D: TRBD2; V: TRBV18; DNA: TGTGCCAGCTCACCATCGGGCGGGAGGAAGACCGGGGAGCTGTTTTTT; CDR3: CASSPSGGRKTGELFF
size: .; J: TRBJ2-1; D: TRBD2; V: TRBV11-3; DNA: TGTGCCAGCAGCGCGGCGACTAGCGGGTTTTACAATGAGCAGTTCTTC; CDR3: CASSAATSGFYNEQFF
size: .; J: TRBJ2-5; D: TRBD2; V: TRBV5-1; DNA: TGCGCCAGCAGCTGGACTCTAGCGGGAGGGCCGGAGACCCAGTACTTC; CDR3: CASSWTLAGGPETQYF
size: .; J: TRBJ2-1; D: TRBD2; V: TRBV7-6; DNA: TGTGCCAGCAGCTTATTTCTAACTAGCGGGGCCAAACCCTACAATGAGCAGTTCTTC; CDR3: CASSLFLTSGAKPYNEQFF
size: .; J: TRBJ1-3; D: .; V: TRBV19; DNA: TGTGCCAGTACAAGGACATACTCTGGAAACACCATATATTTT; CDR3: CASTRTYSGNTIYF
size: .; J: TRBJ1-5; D: TRBD1; V: TRBV19; DNA: TGTGCCAGTAGTATGAACAGGGGTGGGAATCAGCCCCAGCATTTT; CDR3: CASSMNRGGNQPQHF
size: .; J: TRBJ2-5; D: .; V: TRBV30; DNA: TGTGCCTGGGGGGCTTTCCAAGAGACCCAGTACTTC; CDR3: CAWGAFQETQYF
size: once; J: TRBJ1-1; D: TRBD1; V: TRBV2; DNA: TGTGCCAGCAGTTACAGGGGCCTGGACACTGAAGCTTTCTTT; CDR3: CASSYRGLDTEAFF
size: .; J: TRBJ1-5; D: .; V: TRBV2; DNA: TGTGCCAGCATCAAGGACGGATCGGGGGGACAGCCCCAGCATTTT; CDR3: CASIKDGSGGQPQHF
size: .; J: TRBJ1-2; D: .; V: TRBV7-3; DNA: TGTGCCAGCGGAAGAACAGCGGGGGGTGGCTACACCTTC; CDR3: CASGRTAGGGYTF
size: .; J: TRBJ1-1; D: .; V: TRBV6-5; DNA: TGTGCCAGCAGTTTGGGAGAGAACACTGAAGCTTTCTTT; CDR3: CASSLGENTEAFF
size: once; J: TRBJ1-1; D: .; V: TRBV11-2; DNA: TGTGCCAGCAGCCAGAGGTCTCAGGGGACTTTCTTT; CDR3: CASSQRSQGTFF
size: once; J: TRBJ2-7; D: TRBD2; V: TRBV7-9; DNA: TGTGCCAGCAGCTCCCGGGAGGGAGGGCTTGCCGAGCAGTACTTC; CDR3: CASSSREGGLAEQYF
size: .; J: TRBJ2-7; D: .; V: TRBV28; DNA: TGTGCCAGCAGCGGGGGTTCTGGCTACGAGCAGTACTTC; CDR3: CASSGGSGYEQYF
size: few; J: TRBJ2-3; D: .; V: TRBV4-2; DNA: TGTGCCAGCAGCCAAGGGCAGGGGCCGGGAGATACGCAGTATTTT; CDR3: CASSQGQGPGDTQYF
size: .; J: TRBJ1-1; D: .; V: TRBV5-8; DNA: TGTGCCAGCACCCAGGCGGGGGATTTTAACACTGAAGCTTTCTTT; CDR3: CASTQAGDFNTEAFF
size: once; J: TRBJ1-4; D: .; V: TRBV7-9; DNA: TGTGCCAGCGCCCGGAGGGAGTCTAATGAAAAACTGTTTTTT; CDR3: CASARRESNEKLFF
size: once; J: TRBJ1-5; D: .; V: TRBV5-5; DNA: TGTGCCAGCAGCCCCTACGGGACATCTGGGGGGCCCCAGCATTTT; CDR3: CASSPYGTSGGPQHF
size: .; J: TRBJ1-1; D: .; V: TRBV6-1; DNA: TGTGCCAGCAGTTTCGATTGGGGCTGGGACACTGAAGCTTTCTTT; CDR3: CASSFDWGWDTEAFF
size: .; J: TRBJ2-3; D: TRBD2; V: TRBV7-3; DNA: TGTGCCAGCAGCCTGACTAGCGGGATGTTGGCAGATACGCAGTATTTT; CDR3: CASSLTSGMLADTQYF
size: .; J: TRBJ2-1; D: TRBD2; V: TRBV7-2; DNA: TGTGCCAGCAGCTTAGCTAGCGGGATCTACAATGAGCAGTTCTTC; CDR3: CASSLASGIYNEQFF
size: .; J: TRBJ1-3; D: .; V: TRBV28; DNA: TGTGCCGCCGCGGTAGGTACTGGAAACACCATATATTTT; CDR3: CAAAVGTGNTIYF
size: .; J: TRBJ2-3; D: TRBD2; V: TRBV6-4; DNA: TGTGCCAGCAGTGACTCAGGACTAGCGGGAGACGGGGGTACGCAGTATTTT; CDR3: CASSDSGLAGDGGTQYF
size: .; J: TRBJ2-6; D: .; V: TRBV5-6; DNA: TGTGCCAGCAGCTTGGTCAGGGCTGGGGCCAACGTCCTGACTTTC; CDR3: CASSLVRAGANVLTF
size: .; J: TRBJ2-2; D: TRBD1; V: TRBV4-2; DNA: TGTGCCAGCAGCCAAGATGGGAGCGAGACAGGGGGCACCGGGGAGCTGTTTTTT; CDR3: CASSQDGSETGGTGELFF
size: .; J: TRBJ1-2; D: TRBD1; V: TRBV5-6; DNA: TGTGCCAGCAGCTTGGGGGACAGGATTCATGGCTACACCTTC; CDR3: CASSLGDRIHGYTF
size: .; J: TRBJ1-1; D: .; V: TRBV2; DNA: TGTGCCAGCAGCCGGAACGGGGAATCTGAAGCTTTCTTT; CDR3: CASSRNGESEAFF
size: .; J: TRBJ1-2; D: TRBD1; V: TRBV5-1; DNA: TGCGCCAGCAGCTCCGCTGGACAGGGCGAGGATGGCTACACCTTC; CDR3: CASSSAGQGEDGYTF
size: .; J: TRBJ1-2; D: .; V: TRBV19; DNA: TGTGCCAGTAGTATAGAATTCCGGGCGGGGAACAATGGCTACACCTTC; CDR3: CASSIEFRAGNNGYTF
size: .; J: TRBJ2-7; D: .; V: TRBV18; DNA: TGTGCCAGCTCACTGGGAGGGGGGTCCGGTGGATACGAGCAGTACTTC; CDR3: CASSLGGGSGGYEQYF
size: .; J: TRBJ1-2; D: .; V: TRBV28; DNA: TGTGCCAGCAGTTTGGACAACAGGGTTAACGGCTACACCTTC; CDR3: CASSLDNRVNGYTF
size: .; J: TRBJ2-7; D: .; V: TRBV29-1; DNA: TGCAGCGTGCGACCGGGACTTACCTACGAGCAGTACTTC; CDR3: CSVRPGLTYEQYF
size: few; J: TRBJ2-7; D: .; V: TRBV30; DNA: TGTGCCTGGAGCCGGGGTCAGGTAGCAGGCGACGAGCAGTACTTC; CDR3: CAWSRGQVAGDEQYF